These 22 T cell receptor beta chains share one sample of origin, sequenced in a study of control samples from healthy donors and cancer patients. This table comes from immunoSEQ multiplex PCR, and its TCRdb copy is limited to in-frame clones, with some not included. Seen here are about 98,000 clones, over 60% observed once, and the top ten hold roughly 10%. Sequenced material: blood. The receptors were gathered from a woman aged 25-40 years in good health.

This clone has a handful of counts. The rearrangement uses TRBV2 and TRBJ1-2, with TRBD1 matching over 7 bases. From germline, CDR1 is SNHLY and CDR2 FYNNEI. Losses at the gene ends were 1 base for V and 0 bases for J; bases not matched to a gene: 2. The CDR3 is 15 amino acids. The chain's CDR3 is CASSEVQGSNYGYTF. Here the CDR3 DNA reads TGTGCCAGCAGTGAAGTACAGGGGTCTAACTATGGCTACACCTTC.

V usage is TRBV30 and J usage is TRBJ1-2; a weak D match, TRBD1 (5 bases). This CDR3 spans 11 amino acids. The germline V gene encodes CDR1 GTSNPN and CDR2 SVGIG (reference sequence). V lost 7 bases and J 5 bases, leaving 11 bases between the germline ends. CDR3: CASLRDYGYTF. As DNA, the CDR3 is TGTGCCTCGCTCAGGGATTATGGCTACACCTTC.

V and J are TRBV20-1 and TRBJ2-1; D gene unclear. The CDR3 runs to 14 residues. Between the trimmed V and J ends, which lost 3 bases and 5 bases, there was a span of 14 bases. Germline V CDR1 and CDR2: DFQATT, SNEGSKA (reference sequence). CDR3 in DNA: TGCAGTGCTAGTACAAGTAACTTAAACAATGAGCAGTTCTTC. It specifies CSASTSNLNNEQFF.

This sequence joins TRBV5-6 and TRBJ2-7; no clear D gene. V shed 4 bases and J shed 5 bases, with 7 bases lying between them. Germline values: CDR1 SGHDT, CDR2 YYEEEE. The CDR3 is 11 residues long. The CDR3 sequence: CASSRSHEQYF. The CDR3 DNA reads TGTGCCAGCAGCCGGTCCCACGAGCAGTACTTC.

The chain couples TRBV19 to TRBJ1-2; D remains unclear. This CDR3 region has 14 residues. V gave up 1 base and J gave up 4 bases, with 10 bases separating them. CDR1 LNHDA and CDR2 SQIVND come from the germline V gene (reference sequence). CDR3 loop: CASSIAGSAYGYTF. CDR3 DNA: TGTGCCAGTAGTATAGCCGGTTCGGCCTATGGCTACACCTTC. Supplemented by reference TRBV19 and TRBJ1-2, the full variable domain reads DGGITQSPKYLFRKEGQNVTLSCEQNLNHDAMYWYRQDPGQGLRLIYYSQIVNDFQKGDIAEGYSVSREKKESFPLTVTSAQKNPTAFYLCASSIAGSAYGYTFGSGTRLTVV.

CDR3 DNA sequence: TGTGCCAGCAGTGTACGGGGGAACACTGAAGCTTTCTTT. It codes for CASSVRGNTEAFF. This chain links TRBV7-3 with TRBJ1-1; D not certain. Trimming pared 6 bases from V and 1 base from J, leaving 9 bases between. This CDR3 region has 13 residues. Germline V gives CDR1 SGHTA, CDR2 FQGTGA.

The rearrangement uses TRBV19 and TRBJ2-2, with 7 nucleotides matching TRBD2. Germline V gene lookup returns CDR1 LNHDA and CDR2 SQIVND (reference sequence). J lost 2 bases, V lost 11 bases, and 11 bases had no gene match. There are 15 residues in the CDR3. In nucleotides, the CDR3 is TGTGCCTGCGGGGGAATCGGACCCAACACCGGGGAGCTGTTTTTT. Encoded protein: CACGGIGPNTGELFF.

The gene calls are TRBV18 and TRBJ1-2; 8 positions match TRBD1. The germline V gene encodes CDR1 KGHSH and CDR2 LQKENI. The CDR3 spans 17 residues. The V and J ends lost 2 bases and 0 bases, in that order; junction bases with no gene match: 8. The DNA for the CDR3 is TGTGCCAGCTCACCAGTATCCGGGACAGGTACTAACTATGGCTACACCTTC. It translates to CASSPVSGTGTNYGYTF.

J is TRBJ1-6 and V is TRBV4-3, with a tentative D call TRBD1 (5 bases). There are 16 residues in the CDR3. CDR1 and CDR2 (germline): LGHNA, YSLEER. The V gene lost 0 bases and the J gene lost 10 bases, with 16 bases spanning the gap. The CDR3 DNA sequence: TGCGCCAGCAGCCAAGATTGGGAAAGGGGTGGGTCACCCCTCCACTTT. Translated, it gives CASSQDWERGGSPLHF.

The rearrangement joins TRBV27 to TRBJ1-1; TRBD1 might be the D (6 bases). The CDR3 spans 13 residues. Between the trimmed V and J ends, which lost 2 bases and 4 bases, there was a span of 8 bases. Germline-derived CDR1 and CDR2 are MNHEY and SMNVEV (reference sequence). In nucleotides, the CDR3 is TGTGCCAGCAGTTTACAGGGGTTCACTGAAGCTTTCTTT. It is translated as CASSLQGFTEAFF.

V usage is TRBV4-3 and J usage is TRBJ1-2; unclear D gene. Trimming removed 0 bases at V and 5 bases at J, with 10 bases between. CDR3 length: 14 amino acids. Germline CDR1 and CDR2: LGHNA and YSLEER. CDR3 in amino acids: CASSQDAVGYGYTF. CDR3 nucleotides: TGCGCCAGCAGCCAAGATGCGGTAGGGTATGGCTACACCTTC.

The rearrangement links TRBV2 to TRBJ2-1, with 11 bases lining up with TRBD2. V lost 6 bases to trimming and J lost 4 bases; unmatched junction nucleotides: 2. The CDR3 loop spans 14 amino acids. CDR1 and CDR2 from the germline V gene are SNHLY and FYNNEI. The CDR3 sequence is CASRGTSGYNEQFF. CDR3 nucleotide sequence: TGTGCCAGCAGGGGGACTAGCGGTTACAATGAGCAGTTCTTC.

The chain links TRBV5-6 to TRBJ1-4; D ambiguous. The germline CDR1 and CDR2 sequences are SGHDT and YYEEEE. The V end was cut by 0 bases, the J end by 3 bases, with 9 bases between. The CDR3 has 15 residues. In DNA form, the CDR3 reads TGTGCCAGCAGCTTGGGGAGGATTTCTAATGAAAAACTGTTTTTT. Translated, it gives CASSLGRISNEKLFF.

This chain uses TRBV6-5 with TRBJ2-7; 8 nucleotides agree with TRBD2. The CDR3 is 15 amino acids. With 6 bases clipped from V and 4 bases from J, the junction kept 11 bases outside the gene matches. The germline V gene encodes CDR1 MNHEY and CDR2 SVGAGI. The CDR3 nucleotides are TGTGCCAGCAGAAGGTTTCTCGGGGGGGCTTACGAGCAGTACTTC. It encodes CASRRFLGGAYEQYF.

The genes are TRBV11-2 and TRBJ2-3, with D possibly matching TRBD1 (6 bases). The CDR3 length is 13 residues. Germline V gene data show CDR1 as SGHAT and CDR2 as FQNNGV. Trimming left V 3 bases short and J 6 bases short, with 10 bases between. The CDR3 region has the DNA TGTGCCAGCAGCTTCACAGGGACCGATACGCAGTATTTT. It encodes CASSFTGTDTQYF.

This clone was detected a few times. This rearrangement joins TRBV11-2 to TRBJ2-7; 12 bases line up with TRBD1. V lost 5 bases and J lost 7; bases outside the gene matches: 9. Germline CDR1 reads SGHAT; CDR2 reads FQNNGV. This CDR3 spans 15 amino acids. Here the CDR3 reads CASSLPGQGAGEQYF. In DNA, the CDR3 is TGTGCCAGCAGCCTTCCGGGACAGGGGGCGGGAGAGCAGTACTTC.

V usage is TRBV5-1 and J usage is TRBJ2-7, with 7 bases that match TRBD1. The V and J ends lost 3 bases and 7 bases, in that order; junction bases with no gene match: 10. The CDR3 is made up of 14 amino acids. Germline CDR1 is SGHRS and CDR2 is YFSETQ. CDR3 nucleotide sequence: TGCGCCAGCAGCTCCGGGACAGTCTCCCAGGAGCAGTACTTC. Its protein product is CASSSGTVSQEQYF. Full variable domain (missing parts from reference TRBV5-1 and TRBJ2-7): KAGVTQTPRYLIKTRGQQVTLSCSPISGHRSVSWYQQTPGQGLQFLFEYFSETQRNKGNFPGRFSGRQFSNSRSEMNVSTLELGDSALYLCASSSGTVSQEQYFGPGTRLTVT.

The chain carries TRBV4-1 and TRBJ1-2; D is uncertain. V was shortened by 0 bases and J by 2 bases, with 4 bases between the two germline ends. Germline V gives CDR1 MGHRA, CDR2 YSYEKL. The CDR3 length is 13 residues. For the CDR3, the DNA is TGCGCCAGCAGCCAAGAATCGAACTATGGCTACACCTTC. It translates to CASSQESNYGYTF.

V usage is TRBV7-2 and J usage is TRBJ1-2; perhaps TRBD1 as D (5 bases). Deletions cut 3 bases from V and 7 bases from J, with 9 bases between. This CDR3 comprises 12 residues. Germline values: CDR1 SGHTA, CDR2 FQGNSA. CDR3 coding DNA: TGTGCCAGCAGCTTTGGGGGGGGTGGCTACACCTTC. It yields the protein CASSFGGGGYTF.

This chain joins TRBV6-5 and TRBJ2-7; 10 nucleotides agree with TRBD2. In germline, CDR1 is MNHEY, CDR2 SVGAGI. The CDR3 sequence is 15 residues long. The ends lost 4 bases at V and 3 bases at J; junction bases unmatched: 6. The CDR3, as DNA: TGTGCCAGCAGTTTCGTAGCGGGGGGCGTCTACGAGCAGTACTTC. It is translated as CASSFVAGGVYEQYF.

Details on this clone: Other DNA sequences of this sample code for an identical CDR3. The chain links TRBV3-1 (or the pseudogene TRBV3-2) to TRBJ1-1; D is uncertain. Germline V gene sequence: CDR1 LGHDT, CDR2 YNNKEL (reference sequence). Deletions cut 3 bases from V and 1 base from J, with 6 bases between. CDR3 length: 13 amino acids. CDR3 sequence reads: CASSQGPNTEAFF. The DNA for the CDR3 is TGTGCCAGCAGCCAGGGTCCGAACACTGAAGCTTTCTTT.

This rearrangement joins TRBV4-3 to TRBJ2-1; 9 positions match TRBD1. The CDR3 covers 16 residues. Germline V gives CDR1 LGHNA, CDR2 YSLEER. The junction had 9 bases not matched to a gene; V was cut back by 2 bases and J by 7 bases. The chain's CDR3 is CASSQTSMTGGNEQFF. CDR3 nucleotide sequence: TGCGCCAGCAGCCAAACCTCTATGACAGGGGGGAATGAGCAGTTCTTC.